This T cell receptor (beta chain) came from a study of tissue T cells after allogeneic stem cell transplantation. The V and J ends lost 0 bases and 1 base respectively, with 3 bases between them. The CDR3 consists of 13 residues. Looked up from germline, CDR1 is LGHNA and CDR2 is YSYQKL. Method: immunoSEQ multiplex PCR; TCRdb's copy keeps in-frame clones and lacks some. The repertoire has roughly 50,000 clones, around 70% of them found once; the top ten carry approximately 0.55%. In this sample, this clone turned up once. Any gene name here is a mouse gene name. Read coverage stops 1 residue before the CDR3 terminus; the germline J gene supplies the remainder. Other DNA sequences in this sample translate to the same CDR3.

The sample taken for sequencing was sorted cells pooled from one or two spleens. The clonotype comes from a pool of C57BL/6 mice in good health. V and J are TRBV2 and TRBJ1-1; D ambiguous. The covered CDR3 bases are TGTGCCAGCAGCCAAGAGGGGAACACAGAAGTCTTC. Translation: CASSQEGNTEVF. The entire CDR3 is CASSQEGNTEVFF.